The clone carrying this T cell receptor beta chain was counted many times. This record comes from a study of control samples from healthy donors and cancer patients. Repertoires were generated with immunoSEQ multiplex PCR, while TCRdb's copy carries only in-frame clones and drops some. The sample holds 170,000 or so clones, roughly 91% seen once. V was pared by 4 bases and J by 0 bases, with 13 bases between. The CDR3 consists of 16 residues. CDR1 and CDR2 (germline): MGHDK, SYGVNS. The TCR comes from a man aged 18 to 29 in good health. V is TRBV25-1 and J is TRBJ1-5; D ambiguous. Input material: blood. This chain's CDR3 is CASSGDQEYSNQPQHF. CDR3 DNA: TGTGCCAGCAGTGGAGACCAAGAGTATAGCAATCAGCCCCAGCATTTT.